Sequencing of this T cell receptor (beta chain) was carried out in a study of blood T cell repertoires in COVID-19. At the level of the study: T cells, B-cell-depleted T cells, or PBMCs supplied cDNA or gDNA.

Study processing details: Nucleated cell counts were estimated from reference gene primer amplification. TCRdb keeps only in-frame clones here, not all; method: immunoSEQ multiplex PCR. V and J calls plus clone size are reproduced from that table; the DNA served to infer D and trimming. The sample includes 200,000 to 250,000 clones, 82% of them seen just once. This clone was observed a handful of times. The CDR3 is 13 amino acids. V was trimmed by 7 bases and J by 5 bases, leaving 9 bases between them. Germline CDR1 is LNHDA and CDR2 is SQIVND (reference sequence). Sequenced sample: peripheral blood. The rearrangement links TRBV19 to TRBJ1-6; no reliable D call. The clonotype was recovered from a woman aged 40-49 years with acute or convalescent COVID-19. The CDR3 spells CASTGENNSPLHF. In DNA, the CDR3 is TGTGCCAGTACGGGTGAAAATAATTCACCCCTCCACTTT.